The clone carrying this T cell receptor beta chain came up once. This record belongs to a study of blood T cell repertoires in COVID-19. CDR3 length equals 17 residues. Germline V CDR1 and CDR2: MDHEN, SYDVKM. Trimming removed 3 bases from V and 4 bases from J; junction bases left unmatched: 11. Profiled with immunoSEQ multiplex PCR; TCRdb holds only in-frame clones, not every one. Among about 400,000 clones, more than 85% were seen once, and the ten largest hold 4% to 4.5%. The chain has TRBV28 and TRBJ2-4; 8 nucleotides agree with TRBD1. The sequence derives from a woman aged 30 to 39 with acute or convalescent COVID-19. The sample taken for sequencing was peripheral blood. For the CDR3, the DNA is TGTGCCAGCAGTTTCCCTACTCCTGGACAGGGAAAAAACATTCAGTACTTC. It codes for CASSFPTPGQGKNIQYF.